This T cell receptor (beta chain) was recovered during a study of siplizumab effects on memory and regulatory T cells. TCRdb's table, derived via immunoSEQ multiplex PCR, lists solely in-frame clones and lacks some. The data contain about 100,000 clones, about 94% of them singletons. This CDR3 is 15 amino acids long. From germline, CDR1 is SGHRS and CDR2 YFSETQ. J lost 5 bases, V lost 0 bases, and 5 bases had no gene match. Turning to this clone: What it binds is unknown.

General study results and limits: Naive T cells were seemingly more diverse than memory cells, and major contributions to the alloresponse seemed to be made by them. Under siplizumab, an average roughly 63% of mappable alloreactive CD4+ clones were Treg-derived, compared with 26.9% in controls. The mapping of alloreactive clones to unstimulated subsets covered only a minor fraction of them.

The sequenced sample was non-Treg CD4+ T cells sorted from blood. The chain links TRBV5-1 to TRBJ2-4; 7 positions match TRBD1. This receptor was identified in a human donor in good health. The CDR3 loop reads CASSLAGGGENIQYF. The CDR3 DNA is TGCGCCAGCAGCTTGGCAGGGGGTGGAGAAAACATTCAGTACTTC. Drawing the rest from reference TRBV5-1 and TRBJ2-4, the complete variable domain is KAGVTQTPRYLIKTRGQQVTLSCSPISGHRSVSWYQQTPGQGLQFLFEYFSETQRNKGNFPGRFSGRQFSNSRSEMNVSTLELGDSALYLCASSLAGGGENIQYFGAGTRLSVL.